This TCR beta chain was captured in a study of blood T cell repertoires in COVID-19. Study information: Sample material is recorded as cDNA or gDNA derived from T cells, B-cell-depleted T cells, or PBMCs.

The study assigned cohorts using participant-reported clinical history. Cohort 3 recovered donors had two negative PCRs, clearance, or symptom resolution. The CDR3 has 16 residues. The ends lost 5 bases at V and 9 bases at J; junction bases unmatched: 10. CDR1 and CDR2 from the germline V gene are MDHEN and SYDVKM. Some clones are missing from TCRdb's copy, which holds only in-frame ones; the method was immunoSEQ multiplex PCR. The table lists more than 350,000 clones, around 87% of them singletons. The V call is TRBV28, the J call TRBJ2-1, with 13 nucleotides matching TRBD2. The receptor's source is a man younger than 35 who had recovered from COVID-19. Sequencing was performed on PBMCs or T cells enriched from blood (not recorded which). The CDR3 DNA reads as TGTGCCAGCAGTCCCTGGACTAGCGGGAGTCCCCCTGAGCAGTTCTTC. This encodes CASSPWTSGSPPEQFF.